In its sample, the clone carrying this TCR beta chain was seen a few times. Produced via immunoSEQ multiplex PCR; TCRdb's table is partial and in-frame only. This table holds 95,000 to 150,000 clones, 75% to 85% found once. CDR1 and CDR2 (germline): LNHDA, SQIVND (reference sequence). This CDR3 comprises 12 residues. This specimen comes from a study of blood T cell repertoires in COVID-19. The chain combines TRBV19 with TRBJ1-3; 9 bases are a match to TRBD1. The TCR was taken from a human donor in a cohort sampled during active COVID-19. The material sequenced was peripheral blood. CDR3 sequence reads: CATGGSGNTIYF. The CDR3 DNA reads TGTGCGACAGGGGGCTCTGGAAACACCATATATTTT.